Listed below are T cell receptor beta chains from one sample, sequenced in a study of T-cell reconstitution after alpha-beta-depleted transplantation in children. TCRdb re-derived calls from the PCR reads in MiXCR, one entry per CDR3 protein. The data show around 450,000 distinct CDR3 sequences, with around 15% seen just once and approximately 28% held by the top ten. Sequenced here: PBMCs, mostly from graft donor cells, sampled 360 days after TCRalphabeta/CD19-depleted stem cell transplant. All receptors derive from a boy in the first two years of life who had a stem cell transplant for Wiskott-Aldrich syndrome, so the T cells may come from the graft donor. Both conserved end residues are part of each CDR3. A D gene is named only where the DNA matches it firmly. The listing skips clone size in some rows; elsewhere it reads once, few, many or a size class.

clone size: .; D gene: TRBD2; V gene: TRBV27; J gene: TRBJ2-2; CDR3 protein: CASTPLLGLAGVLNTGELFF; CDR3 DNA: TGTGCCAGCACTCCACTCTTGGGGCTAGCGGGAGTCCTGAACACCGGGGAGCTGTTTTTT
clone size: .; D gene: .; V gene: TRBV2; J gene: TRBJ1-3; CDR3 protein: CASSPSLLNTIYF; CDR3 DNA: TGTGCCAGCAGTCCTTCCCTCCTAAACACCATATATTTT
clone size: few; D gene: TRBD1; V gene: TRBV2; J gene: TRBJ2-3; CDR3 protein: CASREHRGDTQYF; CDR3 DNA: TGTGCCAGCAGAGAACACAGGGGAGATACGCAGTATTTT
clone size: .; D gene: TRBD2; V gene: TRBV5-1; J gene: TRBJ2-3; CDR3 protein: CASSKIAGGPGTDTQYF; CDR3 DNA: TGCGCCAGCAGCAAAATAGCGGGGGGGCCAGGCACAGATACGCAGTATTTT
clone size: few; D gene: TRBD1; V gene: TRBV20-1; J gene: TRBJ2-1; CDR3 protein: CSAMTGPTPEQFF; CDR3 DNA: TGCAGTGCCATGACAGGGCCTACGCCTGAGCAGTTCTTC
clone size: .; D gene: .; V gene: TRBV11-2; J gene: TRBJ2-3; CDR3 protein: CASSRNPGPRDTQYF; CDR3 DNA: TGTGCCAGCAGCCGCAATCCGGGGCCCCGAGATACGCAGTATTTT
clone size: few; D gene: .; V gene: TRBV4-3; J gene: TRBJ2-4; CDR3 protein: CASSQGFGETQYF; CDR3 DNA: TGCGCCAGCAGCCAAGGGTTCGGTGAGACTCAGTACTTC
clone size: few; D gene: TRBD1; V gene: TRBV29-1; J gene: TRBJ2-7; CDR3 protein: CSGLTGGYEQYF; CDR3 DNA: TGCAGCGGATTGACAGGGGGCTACGAGCAGTACTTC
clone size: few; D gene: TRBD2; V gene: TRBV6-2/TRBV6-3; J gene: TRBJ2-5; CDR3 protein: CASSYTVLASGETQYF; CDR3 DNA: TGTGCCAGCAGTTACACCGTACTGGCTAGCGGAGAGACCCAGTACTTC
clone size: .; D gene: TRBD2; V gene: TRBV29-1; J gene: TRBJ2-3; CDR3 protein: CSAGQAGGPTDTQYF; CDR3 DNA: TGCAGCGCCGGCCAAGCGGGAGGGCCCACAGATACGCAGTATTTT
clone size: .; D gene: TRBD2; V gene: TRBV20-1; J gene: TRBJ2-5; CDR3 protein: CSAGALLREDRRETQYF; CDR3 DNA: TGCAGTGCTGGGGCGCTTTTGCGGGAGGACCGGAGGGAGACCCAGTACTTC
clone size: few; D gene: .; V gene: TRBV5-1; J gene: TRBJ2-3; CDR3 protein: CASSLVPPQRTDTQYF; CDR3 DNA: TGCGCCAGCAGCTTGGTCCCACCTCAGCGGACAGATACGCAGTATTTT
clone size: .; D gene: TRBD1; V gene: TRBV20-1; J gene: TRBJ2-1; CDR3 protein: CSARTGGGSYNEQFF; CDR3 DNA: TGCAGTGCCCGGACAGGGGGCGGGTCCTACAATGAGCAGTTCTTC
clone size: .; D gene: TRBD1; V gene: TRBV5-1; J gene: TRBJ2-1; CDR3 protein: CASSPRTGKGENNEQFF; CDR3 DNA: TGCGCCAGCAGCCCCCGGACAGGGAAGGGGGAGAACAATGAGCAGTTCTTC
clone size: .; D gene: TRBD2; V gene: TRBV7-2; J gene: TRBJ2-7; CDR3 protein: CASSLLPGLATYEQYF; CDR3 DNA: TGTGCCAGCAGCTTATTACCGGGACTAGCAACCTACGAGCAGTACTTC
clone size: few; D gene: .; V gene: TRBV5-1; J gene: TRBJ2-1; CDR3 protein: CASSEINEQFF; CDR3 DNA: TGCGCCAGCAGCGAAATCAATGAGCAGTTCTTC
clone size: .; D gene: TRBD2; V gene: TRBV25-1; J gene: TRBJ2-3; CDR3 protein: CASSFRGGVTDTQYF; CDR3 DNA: TGTGCCAGCAGTTTCCGGGGGGGAGTCACAGATACGCAGTATTTT
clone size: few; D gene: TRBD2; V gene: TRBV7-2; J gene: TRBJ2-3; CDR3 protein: CASSSKRGKLNTDTQYF; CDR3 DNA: TGTGCCAGCAGCTCTAAGCGGGGCAAGCTCAACACAGATACGCAGTATTTT
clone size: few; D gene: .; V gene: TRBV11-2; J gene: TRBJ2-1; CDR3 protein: CATRQRGGELSYNEQFF; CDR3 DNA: TGTGCCACGAGGCAGCGAGGCGGGGAACTCTCCTACAATGAGCAGTTCTTC
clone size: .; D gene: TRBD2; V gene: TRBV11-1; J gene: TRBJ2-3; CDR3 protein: CASSSLIRGLVKDTDTQYF; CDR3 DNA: TGTGCCAGCAGCTCCCTAATTAGAGGACTAGTAAAAGACACAGATACGCAGTATTTT
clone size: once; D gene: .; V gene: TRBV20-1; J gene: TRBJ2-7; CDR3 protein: CSASPGPLAYEQYF; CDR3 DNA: TGCAGTGCTAGCCCGGGACCCCTAGCCTACGAGCAGTACTTC
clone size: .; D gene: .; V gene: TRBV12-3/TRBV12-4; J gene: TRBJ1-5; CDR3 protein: CASSSPGYNQPQHF; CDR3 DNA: TGTGCCAGCAGTTCCCCGGGGTACAATCAGCCCCAGCATTTT
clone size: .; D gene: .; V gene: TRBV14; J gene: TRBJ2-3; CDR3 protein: CASSRRQMGDTQYF; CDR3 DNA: TGTGCCAGCAGCCGTCGTCAGATGGGAGATACGCAGTATTTT
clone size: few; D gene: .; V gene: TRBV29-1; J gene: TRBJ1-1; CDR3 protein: CSVDPRGVANTEAFF; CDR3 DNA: TGCAGCGTTGACCCTAGGGGGGTAGCGAACACTGAAGCTTTCTTT
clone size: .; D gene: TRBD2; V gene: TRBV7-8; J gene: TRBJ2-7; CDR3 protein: CASSLPGTSRYEQYF; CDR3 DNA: TGTGCCAGCAGCTTACCCGGGACTAGCCGTTACGAGCAGTACTTC
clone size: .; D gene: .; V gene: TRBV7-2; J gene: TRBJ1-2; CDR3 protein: CASSLILRSYGYTF; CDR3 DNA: TGTGCCAGCAGCTTAATACTTAGATCCTATGGCTACACCTTC
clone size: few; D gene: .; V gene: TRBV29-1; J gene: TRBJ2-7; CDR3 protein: CSVITWDVFGQYF; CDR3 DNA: TGCAGCGTCATAACCTGGGACGTATTCGGGCAGTACTTC
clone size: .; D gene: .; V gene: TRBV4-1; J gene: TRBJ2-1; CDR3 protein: CASSQDKGGGPLSSYNEQFF; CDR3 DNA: TGCGCCAGCAGCCAAGATAAGGGCGGGGGCCCTTTGAGCTCCTACAATGAGCAGTTCTTC
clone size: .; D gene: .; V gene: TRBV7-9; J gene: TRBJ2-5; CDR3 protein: CASSFMGLEGETQYF; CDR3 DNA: TGTGCCAGCAGCTTCATGGGCCTCGAGGGAGAGACCCAGTACTTC
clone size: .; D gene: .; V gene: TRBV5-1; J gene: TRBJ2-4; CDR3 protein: CASSLEAPNRKNIQYF; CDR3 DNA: TGCGCCAGCAGCTTGGAGGCCCCCAACCGTAAAAACATTCAGTACTTC
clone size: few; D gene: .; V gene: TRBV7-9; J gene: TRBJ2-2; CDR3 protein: CASSLPRGDTGELFF; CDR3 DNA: TGTGCCAGCAGCTTACCCCGGGGAGACACCGGGGAGCTGTTTTTT
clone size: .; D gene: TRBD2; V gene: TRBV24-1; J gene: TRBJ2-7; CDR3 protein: CATSDGLAGSYEQYF; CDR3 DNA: TGTGCCACCAGTGACGGACTAGCGGGTTCCTACGAGCAGTACTTC
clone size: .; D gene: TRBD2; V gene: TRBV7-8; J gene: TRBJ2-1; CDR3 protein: CASRPGLASYNEQFF; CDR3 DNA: TGTGCCAGCAGACCGGGACTAGCGAGTTACAATGAGCAGTTCTTC
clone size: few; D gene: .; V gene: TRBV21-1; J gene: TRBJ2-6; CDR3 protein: CAPSGANVLTF; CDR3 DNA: TGTGCCCCCTCTGGGGCCAACGTCCTGACTTTC
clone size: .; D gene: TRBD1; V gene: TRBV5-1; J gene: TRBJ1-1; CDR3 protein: CASSSQTGLDVNTEAFF; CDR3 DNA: TGCGCCAGCAGCTCCCAGACAGGGTTGGACGTAAACACTGAAGCTTTCTTT
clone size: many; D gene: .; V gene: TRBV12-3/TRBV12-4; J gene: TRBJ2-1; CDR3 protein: CASTLRSNEQFF; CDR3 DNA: TGTGCCAGCACTCTGAGAAGCAATGAGCAGTTCTTC
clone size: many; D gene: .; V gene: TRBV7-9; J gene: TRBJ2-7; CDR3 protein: CASSLTATYEQYF; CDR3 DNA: TGTGCCAGCAGCTTGACAGCGACCTACGAGCAGTACTTC
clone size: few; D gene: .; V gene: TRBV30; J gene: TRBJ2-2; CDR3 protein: CAWDVNTGELFF; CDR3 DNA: TGTGCCTGGGACGTGAACACCGGGGAGCTGTTTTTT